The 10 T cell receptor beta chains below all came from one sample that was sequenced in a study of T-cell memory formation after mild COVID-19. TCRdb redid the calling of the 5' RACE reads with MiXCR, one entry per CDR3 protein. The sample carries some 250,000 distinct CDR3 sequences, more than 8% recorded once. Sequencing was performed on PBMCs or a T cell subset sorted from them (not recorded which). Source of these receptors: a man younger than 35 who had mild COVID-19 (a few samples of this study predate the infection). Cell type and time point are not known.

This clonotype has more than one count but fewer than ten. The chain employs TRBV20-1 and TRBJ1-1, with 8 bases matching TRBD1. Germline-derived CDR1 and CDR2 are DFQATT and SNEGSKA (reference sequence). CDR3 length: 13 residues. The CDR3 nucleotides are TGCAACCCCCTCAGGGGGCAGGGCACTGAAGCTTTCTTT. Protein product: CNPLRGQGTEAFF.

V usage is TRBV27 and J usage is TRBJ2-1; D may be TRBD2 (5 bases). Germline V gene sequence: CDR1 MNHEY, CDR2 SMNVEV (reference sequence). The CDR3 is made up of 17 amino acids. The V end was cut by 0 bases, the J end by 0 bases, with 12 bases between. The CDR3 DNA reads TGTGCCAGCAGTTTATCTATCCGGGGTGGCTCCTACAATGAGCAGTTCTTC. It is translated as CASSLSIRGGSYNEQFF.

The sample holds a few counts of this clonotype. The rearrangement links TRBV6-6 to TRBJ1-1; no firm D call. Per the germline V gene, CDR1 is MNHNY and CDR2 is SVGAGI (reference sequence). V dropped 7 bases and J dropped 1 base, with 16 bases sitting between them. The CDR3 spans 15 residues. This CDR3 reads CASIPLGGKNTEAFF. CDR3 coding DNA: TGTGCCAGCATCCCCCTGGGCGGGAAGAACACTGAAGCTTTCTTT.

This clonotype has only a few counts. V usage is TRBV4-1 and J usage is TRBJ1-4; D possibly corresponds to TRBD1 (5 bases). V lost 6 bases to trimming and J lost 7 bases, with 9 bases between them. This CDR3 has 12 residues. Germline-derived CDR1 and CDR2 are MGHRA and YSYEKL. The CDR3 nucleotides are TGCGCCAGCAGTAAGAGGGGTGAAAAACTGTTTTTT. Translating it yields CASSKRGEKLFF.

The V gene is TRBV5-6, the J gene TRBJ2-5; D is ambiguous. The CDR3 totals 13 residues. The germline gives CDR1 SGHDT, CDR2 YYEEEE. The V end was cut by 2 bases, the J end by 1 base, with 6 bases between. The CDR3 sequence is CASSFTFQETQYF. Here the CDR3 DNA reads TGTGCCAGCAGCTTTACGTTCCAAGAGACCCAGTACTTC. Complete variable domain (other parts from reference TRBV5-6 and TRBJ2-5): DAGVTQSPTHLIKTRGQQVTLRCSPKSGHDTVSWYQQALGQGPQFIFQYYEEEERQRGNFPDRFSGHQFPNYSSELNVNALLLGDSALYLCASSFTFQETQYFGPGTRLLVL.

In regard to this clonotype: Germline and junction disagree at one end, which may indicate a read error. CDR3 DNA: TGTGCCAGCTCACCTGGATCGGGACACTCCTTC. Its protein product is CASSPGSGHSF. The V and J genes are TRBV18 and TRBJ1-2, with D perhaps TRBD1 (6 bases). Per germline, CDR1 KGHSH and CDR2 LQKENI. CDR3 length equals 11 residues.

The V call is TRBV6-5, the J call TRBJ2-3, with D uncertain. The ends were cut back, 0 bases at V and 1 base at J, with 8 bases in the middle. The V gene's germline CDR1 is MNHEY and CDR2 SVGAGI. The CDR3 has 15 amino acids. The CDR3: CASSYSSLGTDTQYF. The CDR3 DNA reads TGTGCCAGCAGTTACTCGAGTCTCGGCACAGATACGCAGTATTTT.

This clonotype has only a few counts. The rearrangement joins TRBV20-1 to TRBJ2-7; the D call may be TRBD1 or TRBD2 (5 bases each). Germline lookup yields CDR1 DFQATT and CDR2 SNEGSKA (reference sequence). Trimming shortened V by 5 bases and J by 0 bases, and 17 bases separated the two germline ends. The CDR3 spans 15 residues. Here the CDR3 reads CSAAGTEGHSYEQYV. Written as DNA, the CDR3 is TGCAGTGCTGCCGGGACGGAAGGTCACTCCTACGAGCAGTACGTC.

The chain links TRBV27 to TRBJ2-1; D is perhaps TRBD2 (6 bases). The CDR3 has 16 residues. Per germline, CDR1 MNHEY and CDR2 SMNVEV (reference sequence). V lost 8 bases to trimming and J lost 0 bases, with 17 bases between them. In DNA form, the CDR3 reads TGTGCCAGCGGGAACCGGGACTGGAGCTCCTACAATGAGCAGTTCTTC. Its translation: CASGNRDWSSYNEQFF.

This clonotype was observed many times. The CDR3 region is CASSQAGRVISGNTIYF. The CDR3 nucleotides are TGTGCCAGCAGCCAAGCGGGCAGGGTCATCTCTGGAAACACCATATATTTT. The chain employs TRBV3-1 and TRBJ1-3; perhaps TRBD1 as D (5 bases). Trimming cost V 1 base and J 0 bases, with 13 bases left between them. The CDR3 loop spans 17 amino acids. Germline CDR1 is LGHDT and CDR2 is YNNKEL (reference sequence).